The 13 T cell receptor beta chains below were found in one sample sequenced in a study of beta chain features in type 1 diabetes. Study-wide results and limits: Within each of all four CD4+ subsets, Type 1 diabetes patients had TCRB CDR3s that were moderately but significantly shorter.

Every isolated RNA sample was fully reverse transcribed, so sequencing captured expressed TCRB transcripts. Produced via immunoSEQ multiplex PCR; TCRdb's table is partial and in-frame only. The sample includes around 160,000 clones, roughly 60% of them seen just once. For these TCRs, the target antigens are not known. Sequencing input: naive CD4+ T cells from blood. The receptor source for this set is a man younger than 45 with type 1 diabetes.

The chain links TRBV7-9 to TRBJ2-6; D perhaps matches TRBD1 (5 bases). V lost 2 bases to trimming and J lost 7 bases, with 9 bases between them. Germline V gene lookup returns CDR1 SEHNR and CDR2 FQNEAQ (reference sequence). This CDR3 comprises 14 residues. Here the CDR3 reads CASSLQQAANVLTF. As DNA, the CDR3 is TGTGCCAGCAGCTTACAACAGGCTGCCAACGTCCTGACTTTC.

This clone was detected only a few times. The J gene is TRBJ2-5, the V gene TRBV21-1; TRBD2 is the table's D call and was not checked against the DNA. TRBV21-1 is a documented pseudogene. The CDR3 runs to 16 residues. This chain's CDR3 is CASSIRLAGGQETQYF. The CDR3 nucleotides read TGTGCCAGCAGCATCCGACTAGCGGGGGGCCAAGAGACCCAGTACTTC.

This clone was picked up a small number of times. The V and J genes are TRBV29-1 and TRBJ1-2; no clear D gene. Between the trimmed V and J ends, which lost 2 bases and 6 bases, there was a span of 10 bases. CDR1 and CDR2 (germline): SQVTM, ANQGSEA. The CDR3 has 12 residues. CDR3 amino acids: CSVEPTRDGYTF. The CDR3 DNA reads as TGCAGCGTTGAACCCACCCGGGATGGCTACACCTTC.

V is TRBV29-1 and J is TRBJ1-2; D not certain. The germline CDR1 and CDR2 sequences are SQVTM and ANQGSEA. The CDR3 runs to 12 residues. The V and J ends lost 4 bases and 2 bases respectively, with 8 bases between them. The CDR3 spells CSVVRLNYGYTF. In DNA form, the CDR3 reads TGCAGCGTTGTGCGACTGAACTATGGCTACACCTTC.

The J gene is TRBJ2-3, the V gene TRBV11-2; unclear D gene. The CDR3 consists of 14 residues. Trimming removed 2 bases from V and 6 bases from J, with 12 bases in between. The germline V gene has CDR1 SGHAT and CDR2 FQNNGV. CDR3 protein: CASSLTLNMDTQYF. CDR3 in DNA: TGTGCCAGCAGCTTAACACTCAACATGGATACGCAGTATTTT.

This chain links TRBV14 with TRBJ2-7, with 9 bases aligning to TRBD1. Germline V gives CDR1 SGHDN, CDR2 FVKESK. This CDR3 is built from 13 residues. V shed 5 bases and J 7 bases; nucleotides not matched to a gene: 6. The CDR3 DNA reads as TGTGCCAGCAGCAGGGGACAGGGCAGGGAGCAGTACTTC. Amino acids: CASSRGQGREQYF.

The chain links TRBV28 to TRBJ2-5, with 7 bases matching TRBD1. The CDR3 spans 13 residues. With 5 bases clipped from V and 7 bases from J, the junction kept 7 bases outside the gene matches. Germline V gene lookup returns CDR1 MDHEN and CDR2 SYDVKM. CDR3 protein: CASSPRQGRTQYF. DNA for the CDR3: TGTGCCAGCAGTCCTAGACAGGGCCGGACCCAGTACTTC.

J is TRBJ2-7 and V is TRBV20-1, with no clear D. Trimming removed 4 bases at V and 0 bases at J, with 4 bases between. The CDR3 has 11 residues. CDR1 is DFQATT and CDR2 is SNEGSKA in the germline V gene (reference sequence). CDR3 loop: CSAKISYEQYF. The CDR3 DNA reads TGCAGTGCTAAGATCTCCTACGAGCAGTACTTC.

The chain carries TRBV30 and TRBJ2-7, with 7 bases matching TRBD2. The CDR3 has 18 amino acids. Germline V lookup: CDR1 GTSNPN, CDR2 SVGIG (reference sequence). The ends lost 1 base at V and 1 base at J; junction bases unmatched: 16. The CDR3 DNA reads TGTGCCTGGAGTGCCGTCCCCCACCCAGCGGGGACTTCCTACGAGCAGTACTTC. Translated: CAWSAVPHPAGTSYEQYF.

The genes are TRBV9 and TRBJ2-3; 7 nucleotides agree with TRBD2. CDR1 SGDLS and CDR2 YYNGEE come from the germline V gene. V lost 3 bases to trimming and J lost 0 bases; unmatched junction nucleotides: 7. This CDR3 has 16 residues. This CDR3 reads CASSAGGRDSTDTQYF. As DNA, the CDR3 is TGTGCCAGCAGCGCGGGAGGACGGGACAGCACAGATACGCAGTATTTT. The variable domain in full, with the rest retrieved from reference TRBV9 and TRBJ2-3, is DSGVTQTPKHLITATGQRVTLRCSPRSGDLSVYWYQQSLDQGLQFLIQYYNGEERAKGNILERFSAQQFPDLHSELNLSSLELGDSALYFCASSAGGRDSTDTQYFGPGTRLTVL.

This chain links TRBV4-2 with TRBJ1-3; D might be TRBD1 (5 bases). Germline assignment: CDR1 LGHNA and CDR2 YNFKEQ. The CDR3 runs 17 residues. Deletions cut 0 bases from V and 0 bases from J, with 12 bases between. The CDR3 loop reads CASSQDALTVSGNTIYF. In DNA form, the CDR3 reads TGTGCCAGCAGCCAAGATGCCCTGACAGTCTCTGGAAACACCATATATTTT.

The V gene is TRBV18, the J gene TRBJ2-3; 14 bases agree with TRBD2. The germline V gene encodes CDR1 KGHSH and CDR2 LQKENI. The trim removed 5 bases at V and 3 bases at J, leaving 4 bases unmatched. This CDR3 is 16 amino acids long. Here the CDR3 reads CASSTGLAGETDTQYF. The CDR3 bases are TGTGCCAGCTCAACGGGACTAGCGGGGGAAACAGATACGCAGTATTTT.

The chain carries TRBV4-2 and TRBJ2-5, with a possible D match to TRBD1 (5 bases). The V and J ends lost 4 bases and 2 bases respectively, with 14 bases between them. This CDR3 contains 15 residues. Germline V lookup: CDR1 LGHNA, CDR2 YNFKEQ. The CDR3 loop is CASSRRAREQETQYF. In nucleotides, the CDR3 is TGTGCCAGCAGCCGCCGGGCCAGGGAACAAGAGACCCAGTACTTC.